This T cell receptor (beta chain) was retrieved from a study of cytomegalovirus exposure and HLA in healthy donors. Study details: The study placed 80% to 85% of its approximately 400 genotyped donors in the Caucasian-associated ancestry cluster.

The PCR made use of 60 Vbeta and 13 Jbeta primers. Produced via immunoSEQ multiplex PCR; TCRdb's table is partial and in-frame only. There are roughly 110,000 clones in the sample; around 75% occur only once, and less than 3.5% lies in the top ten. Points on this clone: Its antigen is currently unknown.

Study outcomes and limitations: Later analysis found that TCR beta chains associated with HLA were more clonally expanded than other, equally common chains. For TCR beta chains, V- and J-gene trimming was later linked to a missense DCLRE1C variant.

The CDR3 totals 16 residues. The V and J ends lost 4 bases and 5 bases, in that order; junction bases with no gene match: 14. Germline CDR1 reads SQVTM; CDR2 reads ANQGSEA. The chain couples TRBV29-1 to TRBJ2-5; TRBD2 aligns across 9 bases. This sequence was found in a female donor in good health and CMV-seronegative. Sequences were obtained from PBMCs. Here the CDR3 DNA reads TGCAGCGTTGCGGGACTAGCTGCGGCGATGGGGGAGACCCAGTACTTC. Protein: CSVAGLAAAMGETQYF.